The 8 T cell receptor beta chains given below trace back to one sample, sequenced in a study of lymphopenia after photon versus proton radiotherapy. Sequenced by immunoSEQ multiplex PCR; TCRdb stores in-frame clones only, minus some. The repertoire holds about 22,000 clones, with about 89% as singletons. The sequencing here drew on peripheral blood, taken from a patient treated with proton-based radiotherapy. These receptors came from an elderly man with esophageal cancer.

About this clone: One end of the junction does not line up with germline, which may come from a read error. The chain combines TRBV5-1 with TRBJ1-2; D is perhaps TRBD1 (5 bases). Germline values: CDR1 SGHRS, CDR2 YFSETQ. This CDR3 is 13 amino acids long. In nucleotides, the CDR3 is TGCGCCAGCAGCTTGGATTATATGCAGGGTTTCTCCTTC. This gives the protein CASSLDYMQGFSF.

V usage is TRBV7-2 and J usage is TRBJ2-1, with TRBD2 matching 8 bases. V lost 2 bases and J lost 4; bases outside the gene matches: 4. The germline V gene has CDR1 SGHTA and CDR2 FQGNSA. There are 15 residues in the CDR3. In DNA, the CDR3 is TGTGCCAGCAGCTTACAGCGGGGGATTTACAATGAGCAGTTCTTC. Translation: CASSLQRGIYNEQFF.

The gene calls are TRBV4-3 and TRBJ1-1; 11 bases agree with TRBD1. Germline values: CDR1 LGHNA, CDR2 YSLEER. The CDR3 is 14 residues long. J gave up 5 bases and V 3 bases, and 2 bases lay outside the gene matches. CDR3 amino acids: CASSQGQGGTEAFF. The CDR3 DNA reads TGCGCCAGCAGCCAGGGACAGGGGGGGACTGAAGCTTTCTTT.

CDR3 protein: CAWRTSGTNGNTIYF. Written as DNA, the CDR3 is TGTGCCTGGCGTACTTCCGGGACAAATGGAAACACCATATATTTT. The genes are TRBV30 and TRBJ1-3; maybe TRBD1 (6 bases). There are 15 residues in the CDR3. Germline-derived CDR1 and CDR2 are GTSNPN and SVGIG (reference sequence). V was clipped by 5 bases and J by 3 bases, with 17 bases between them.

This sequence joins TRBV5-8 and TRBJ1-5; D remains ambiguous. Germline CDR1 and CDR2: SGHTS and YDEGEE. There are 13 residues in the CDR3. V gave up 0 bases and J gave up 4 bases, with 5 bases separating them. DNA for the CDR3: TGTGCCAGCAGCTTGGGGCTGAATCAGCCCCAGCATTTT. This gives the protein CASSLGLNQPQHF. The full variable domain, in which reference TRBV5-8 and TRBJ1-5 provide the parts outside the CDR3, is EAGVTQSPTHLIKTRGQQATLRCSPISGHTSVYWYQQALGLGLQFLLWYDEGEERNRGNFPPRFSGRQFPNYSSELNVNALELEDSALYLCASSLGLNQPQHFGDGTRLSIL.

This clone was seen just once. The chain uses TRBV7-6 and TRBJ1-4; 10 bases fit TRBD1. CDR1 SGHVS and CDR2 FNYEAQ come from the germline V gene. Trimming at V came to 4 bases and at J to 5 bases, leaving 4 bases not matched to a gene. CDR3 length: 15 residues. The CDR3 bases are TGTGCCAGCAGCTCAAGACAGGGGGCGAATGAAAAACTGTTTTTT. Encoded protein: CASSSRQGANEKLFF.

The chain uses TRBV7-6 and TRBJ2-7, with D possibly being TRBD1 (5 bases). In germline, CDR1 is SGHVS, CDR2 FNYEAQ. The ends were cut back, 5 bases at V and 3 bases at J, with 26 bases in the middle. The CDR3 totals 18 residues. CDR3 nucleotides: TGTGCCAGCAGCCCGGATGCAGGGTGGGTTTTGGGCTACTACGAGCAGTACTTC. It yields the protein CASSPDAGWVLGYYEQYF.

The sample holds one count of this clone. The genes are TRBV6-1 and TRBJ1-3; unclear D gene. With 0 bases removed from V and 3 bases from J, the gap between germline ends came to 9 bases. There are 15 residues in the CDR3. The germline CDR1 and CDR2 sequences are MNHNS and SASEGT. CDR3 residues: CASSEAGGFGNTIYF. The CDR3 DNA follows: TGTGCCAGCAGTGAAGCAGGCGGGTTTGGAAACACCATATATTTT.